Listed below are T cell receptor beta chains from one sample, sequenced in a study of CD8+CD57+ T cells in acquired aplastic anemia. TCRdb used MiXCR to reprocess the reads, holding one entry per CDR3 protein. In the table there are 200,000 to 250,000 distinct CDR3 sequences, about a third of which are singletons. Sequenced input: sorted CD4+, CD8+, or CD8+CD57+ T cells (not recorded which) from PBMCs. The receptors shown here come from a human donor in good health, serving as a control. CDR3s include the opening cysteine and the closing phenylalanine or tryptophan. D genes are given only for firm matches. Rows may omit the clone size; those that give it use once, few, many or a size class.

V: TRBV12-3/TRBV12-4
J: TRBJ2-6
size: few
D: TRBD1
DNA: TGTGCCAGCAGTGTACGGACAGGGGTTTCTGGGGCCAACGTCCTGACTTTC
CDR3: CASSVRTGVSGANVLTF

V: TRBV29-1
J: TRBJ2-5
size: .
D: TRBD2
DNA: TGCAGCGTGCTGGGACTAGCGGTAGAGACCCAGTACTTC
CDR3: CSVLGLAVETQYF

V: TRBV15
J: TRBJ1-6
size: many
D: .
DNA: TGTGCCACCAGGAGGGACACCACAAATTCACCCCTCCACTTT
CDR3: CATRRDTTNSPLHF

V: TRBV15
J: TRBJ1-4
size: many
D: .
DNA: TGTGCCACCAGCAGAGATCGGCTAGAATGGGTTGAAAAACTGTTTTTT
CDR3: CATSRDRLEWVEKLFF

V: TRBV24-1
J: TRBJ2-1
size: many
D: .
DNA: TGTGCCACCAGTGATATCGACAGGAATGAGCAGTTCTTC
CDR3: CATSDIDRNEQFF

V: TRBV10-2
J: TRBJ2-1
size: many
D: .
DNA: TGCGCCAGCAGTGTGGGTAGCGGTTACAATGAGCAGTTCTTC
CDR3: CASSVGSGYNEQFF

V: TRBV5-1
J: TRBJ2-7
size: few
D: TRBD2
DNA: TGCGCCAGCAGCTTGGGGGCTAGCGGGAGACTGAACACCTACGAGCAGTACTTC
CDR3: CASSLGASGRLNTYEQYF

V: TRBV27
J: TRBJ2-1
size: .
D: .
DNA: TGTGCCAGCAGTTTAAACAGCCTGACCTACAATGAGCAGTTCTTC
CDR3: CASSLNSLTYNEQFF

V: TRBV10-3
J: TRBJ2-1
size: few
D: TRBD2
DNA: TGTGCCATCAGTGTGGGTAGCGGGGGGGCTGAGCAGTTCTTC
CDR3: CAISVGSGGAEQFF

V: TRBV7-3
J: TRBJ1-1
size: many
D: .
DNA: TGTGCCAGCAGCTTTACGACTGACACTGAAGCTTTCTTT
CDR3: CASSFTTDTEAFF

V: TRBV29-1
J: TRBJ2-5
size: many
D: .
DNA: TGCAGCGTAGAAGTCAGTCTGCGGGAGACCCAGTACTTC
CDR3: CSVEVSLRETQYF

V: TRBV2
J: TRBJ2-7
size: .
D: .
DNA: TGTGCCAGCAGCCAGGGGCAGGTCTCCTACGAGCAGTACTTC
CDR3: CASSQGQVSYEQYF

V: TRBV11-2
J: TRBJ2-3
size: .
D: .
DNA: TGTGCCAGCAGCTTAGTGGGTCAGGGTGGGGGCAGTACGCAGTATTTT
CDR3: CASSLVGQGGGSTQYF

V: TRBV7-9
J: TRBJ2-7
size: .
D: .
DNA: TGTGCCAGCAGCGCCAGGGAGGTCGGATACGAGCAGTACTTC
CDR3: CASSAREVGYEQYF

V: TRBV10-3
J: TRBJ2-4
size: many
D: .
DNA: TGTGCCATCAGTGAGTCGTTGGGGGTGGCCAAAAACATTCAGTACTTC
CDR3: CAISESLGVAKNIQYF

V: TRBV6-1
J: TRBJ2-4
size: .
D: TRBD1
DNA: TGTGCCAGCAGTGAACAAGTTGGACAGGGGATTCAGTACTTC
CDR3: CASSEQVGQGIQYF

V: TRBV7-3
J: TRBJ2-5
size: .
D: TRBD1
DNA: TGTGCCAGCAGCCATGGGACAGGGAGAGAGACCCAGTACTTC
CDR3: CASSHGTGRETQYF

V: TRBV3-1
J: TRBJ1-2
size: .
D: .
DNA: TGTGCCAGCAGCCAAAATGATCCCCTGTATGGCTACACCTTC
CDR3: CASSQNDPLYGYTF

V: TRBV11-2
J: TRBJ1-1
size: .
D: TRBD1
DNA: TGTGCCAGCAGCTTATTCTCGTCGACGGCCGACAGGGAAGACACTGAAGCTTTCTTT
CDR3: CASSLFSSTADREDTEAFF

V: TRBV7-2
J: TRBJ1-3
size: .
D: TRBD1
DNA: TGTGCCAGCAGCTTGGCCATACAGGGGACTGGAAACACCATATGTTTT
CDR3: CASSLAIQGTGNTICF

V: TRBV2
J: TRBJ2-7
size: .
D: TRBD1
DNA: TGTGCCAGCAGTACCGGGGGACAGGGGATTGGCGAGCAGTACTTC
CDR3: CASSTGGQGIGEQYF

V: TRBV7-6
J: TRBJ2-7
size: .
D: TRBD1
DNA: TGTGCCAGCAGCTTACGTCCTAGGGACAGGGACTACGAGCAGTACTTC
CDR3: CASSLRPRDRDYEQYF

V: TRBV3-1
J: TRBJ1-3
size: few
D: .
DNA: TGTGCCAGCAGCCAAGGAGGGGGAAACACCATATATTTT
CDR3: CASSQGGGNTIYF

V: TRBV20-1
J: TRBJ1-4
size: many
D: TRBD1
DNA: TGCAGTGCTAGACCCAAAAGGGGGCCCGGTGAAAAACTGTTTTTT
CDR3: CSARPKRGPGEKLFF

V: TRBV25-1
J: TRBJ1-1
size: few
D: .
DNA: TGTGCCAGCAGTGAAGCGTTCCAGGGTTGGGGCACTGAAGCTTTCTTT
CDR3: CASSEAFQGWGTEAFF

V: TRBV29-1
J: TRBJ2-5
size: many
D: .
DNA: TGCAGCGTTGGGGGGGGCAGGGGACTCCAAGAGACCCAGTACTTC
CDR3: CSVGGGRGLQETQYF

V: TRBV3-1
J: TRBJ2-3
size: .
D: .
DNA: TGTGCTGTAGGACGGGAGAGGAATACGCAGTATTTT
CDR3: CAVGRERNTQYF

V: TRBV2
J: TRBJ2-1
size: many
D: TRBD2
DNA: TGTGCCAGCAGTGAATTGGCTAGCGGGAGTAATGAGCAGTTCTTC
CDR3: CASSELASGSNEQFF

V: TRBV20-1
J: TRBJ1-4
size: .
D: .
DNA: TGCAGTGCTTGGAGAGCAGGGATCGTTGCTAATGAAAAACTGTTTTTT
CDR3: CSAWRAGIVANEKLFF

V: TRBV7-2
J: TRBJ1-2
size: many
D: TRBD1
DNA: TGTGCCAGCAGCGAGACAGGGGGCTATGGCTACACCTTC
CDR3: CASSETGGYGYTF

V: TRBV14
J: TRBJ1-2
size: many
D: .
DNA: TGTGCCAGCAGCGAAGACAGCAGAGGAAATGGCTACACCTTC
CDR3: CASSEDSRGNGYTF

V: TRBV20-1
J: TRBJ2-1
size: many
D: .
DNA: TGCAGTGCTAGGGAAAATGAGCAGTTCTTC
CDR3: CSARENEQFF

V: TRBV12-3/TRBV12-4
J: TRBJ2-7
size: many
D: .
DNA: TGTGCCAGCAGTCCTGGGAGCGGCGTGCAGTACTTC
CDR3: CASSPGSGVQYF

V: TRBV7-2
J: TRBJ2-2
size: many
D: .
DNA: TGTGCCCTCACGGGGCCCTCCGGGGAGCTGTTTTTT
CDR3: CALTGPSGELFF

V: TRBV14
J: TRBJ2-1
size: .
D: TRBD1
DNA: TGTGCCAGCAGCCAGGGGCCGGGACAGGGGAGCCATGAGCAGTTCTTC
CDR3: CASSQGPGQGSHEQFF

V: TRBV6-5
J: TRBJ1-6
size: many
D: .
DNA: TGTGCCAGCAGTTACTCGAGTGATGGGGAAACACCCCTCCACTTT
CDR3: CASSYSSDGETPLHF

V: TRBV6-5
J: TRBJ1-2
size: .
D: .
DNA: TGTGCCAGCAGTTACTCTTCCGGAGGCTATGGCTACACCTTC
CDR3: CASSYSSGGYGYTF

V: TRBV30
J: TRBJ1-6
size: many
D: TRBD1
DNA: TGTGCCTGGAGTGAGACAGGGTACAATTCACCCCTCCACTTT
CDR3: CAWSETGYNSPLHF

V: TRBV5-1
J: TRBJ1-2
size: many
D: TRBD1
DNA: TGCGCCAGCAGTCCGGGACAGTTAGCTAACTATGGCTACACCTTC
CDR3: CASSPGQLANYGYTF

V: TRBV10-3
J: TRBJ2-7
size: .
D: .
DNA: TGTGCCATCAGTGAGTCGCGGCTATCGGGTTCCTACGAGCAGTACTTC
CDR3: CAISESRLSGSYEQYF

V: TRBV6-1
J: TRBJ1-1
size: .
D: .
DNA: TGTGCCAGCAGTGAAGCCGTTAAACGGATTGAAGCTTTCTTT
CDR3: CASSEAVKRIEAFF

V: TRBV10-1
J: TRBJ2-3
size: many
D: .
DNA: TGCGCCAGCAGTGCTTACCGGACAGATACGCAGTATTTT
CDR3: CASSAYRTDTQYF

V: TRBV2
J: TRBJ1-1
size: many
D: TRBD1
DNA: TGTGCCAGCAGTACCACAGGGGGATGGGGGTTCACTGAAGCTTTCTTT
CDR3: CASSTTGGWGFTEAFF

V: TRBV5-4
J: TRBJ1-2
size: many
D: .
DNA: TGTGCCAGCAGCGACCGGGGGGGACCTAACTATGGCTACACCTTC
CDR3: CASSDRGGPNYGYTF

V: TRBV19
J: TRBJ1-5
size: many
D: TRBD1
DNA: TGTGCCAGTAGTGACCCGGGACAGACGGCTCAGCCCCAGCATTTT
CDR3: CASSDPGQTAQPQHF

V: TRBV29-1
J: TRBJ2-7
size: .
D: .
DNA: TGCAGCGTTGGGTCCGGGACCCCGGGCTACGAGCAGTACTTC
CDR3: CSVGSGTPGYEQYF

V: TRBV7-9
J: TRBJ1-1
size: many
D: .
DNA: TGTGCCAATGCAAGTACCCAGAACACTGAAGCTTTCTTT
CDR3: CANASTQNTEAFF

V: TRBV12-3/TRBV12-4
J: TRBJ1-2
size: once
D: TRBD1
DNA: TGTGCCAGCAGTCAGGGACGAGACAGGGGATTGAGACGATTGGACTATGGCTACACCTTC
CDR3: CASSQGRDRGLRRLDYGYTF

V: TRBV4-2
J: TRBJ2-1
size: few
D: .
DNA: TGTGCCAGCAGCCAAGATCCGGGGTTAGGTGAGCAGTTCTTC
CDR3: CASSQDPGLGEQFF

V: TRBV2
J: TRBJ2-3
size: .
D: .
DNA: TGTGCCAGCAGCCCTGGGATAGCGGCGGATACGCAGTATTTT
CDR3: CASSPGIAADTQYF

V: TRBV7-8
J: TRBJ1-1
size: many
D: .
DNA: TGTGCCAGCAGCTTAGGGTCTTTTGGGGGTATGAACACTGAAGCTTTCTTT
CDR3: CASSLGSFGGMNTEAFF

V: TRBV6-2/TRBV6-3
J: TRBJ2-1
size: few
D: .
DNA: TGTGCCAGCAGTTACTCGCTAGTCGCCTCCTACAATGAGCAGTTCTTC
CDR3: CASSYSLVASYNEQFF